Listed here are 20 T cell receptor beta chains from one sample, sequenced in a study of T cell changes during pregnancy in multiple sclerosis (dated by TCRdb to between 2018 and 2021). Library preparation was by the immunoSEQ multiplex PCR assay. TCRdb limited this immuneACCESS table to in-frame rearrangements with V and J called. A share of clones is missing; checked studies link under half to unresolved V genes, and the rest is unexplained. The sample table records fewer than 90,000 clones; 94% of these occur just once. Under 2% of the sample goes to the ten largest clones. The source was peripheral blood, collected after pregnancy. Receptors were obtained from a female donor in good health, enrolled as a control in a pregnancy study.

Only one count was recorded for this clone. This chain connects TRBV27 to TRBJ2-7, with 13 bases that match TRBD2. With V trimmed by 3 bases and J by 0 bases, 5 bases remained unmatched. The CDR3 consists of 17 residues. CDR1 is MNHEY and CDR2 is SMNVEV in the germline V gene (reference sequence). As DNA, the CDR3 is TGTGCCAGCAGTTTTCGGACTAGCGGGGGCCTCTCCTACGAGCAGTACTTC. Translation gives CASSFRTSGGLSYEQYF.

The V gene is TRBV5-6, the J gene TRBJ2-5, with a tentative D call TRBD1 (5 bases). Germline V gives CDR1 SGHDT, CDR2 YYEEEE. This CDR3 spans 16 amino acids. Trimming shortened V by 3 bases and J by 1 base, and 16 bases separated the two germline ends. The chain's CDR3 is CASSWVRTLFQETQYF. The CDR3 coding sequence is TGTGCCAGCAGCTGGGTGAGGACACTTTTCCAAGAGACCCAGTACTTC. The entire variable domain, with the rest obtained from reference TRBV5-6 and TRBJ2-5, is as follows: DAGVTQSPTHLIKTRGQQVTLRCSPKSGHDTVSWYQQALGQGPQFIFQYYEEEERQRGNFPDRFSGHQFPNYSSELNVNALLLGDSALYLCASSWVRTLFQETQYFGPGTRLLVL.

V and J are TRBV28 and TRBJ1-1, with D uncertain. V was cut by 1 base and J by 2 bases, with 11 bases left in between. From germline, CDR1 is MDHEN and CDR2 SYDVKM. The CDR3 has 15 amino acids. Written as DNA, the CDR3 is TGTGCCAGCAGTTTATCTCGGGGTCTTAACACTGAAGCTTTCTTT. Amino acids: CASSLSRGLNTEAFF.

The chain uses TRBV4-2 and TRBJ1-4; 9 positions match TRBD1. Germline V gene sequence: CDR1 LGHNA, CDR2 YNFKEQ. After removal of 3 bases from V and 5 bases from J, the junction contained 7 bases not matched to a gene. This CDR3 is built from 16 residues. For the CDR3, the DNA is TGTGCCAGCAGCCAGGCACCGGGACAGGGCAATGAAAAACTGTTTTTT. It yields the protein CASSQAPGQGNEKLFF.

The chain uses TRBV2 and TRBJ1-1; 8 bases are a match to TRBD1. The V and J ends lost 3 bases and 6 bases, in that order; junction bases with no gene match: 9. The germline V gene encodes CDR1 SNHLY and CDR2 FYNNEI. The length of the CDR3 is 15 residues. CDR3 nucleotide sequence: TGTGCCAGCAGTGAGAGTGGACAGGGCAATCCTGAAGCTTTCTTT. It translates to CASSESGQGNPEAFF.

This rearrangement joins TRBV10-3 to TRBJ1-2; D not resolved. V lost 4 bases and J 2 bases, leaving 5 bases between the germline ends. This CDR3 has 12 residues. CDR1 and CDR2 from the germline V gene are ENHRY and SYGVKD. The CDR3, as DNA: TGTGCCATCAGTGGGCAGAACTATGGCTACACCTTC. This translates into CAISGQNYGYTF.

CDR3 sequence (DNA): TGTGCCAGCAGTGGTCCCCCAGTAGCGGGAGTGTACTACGAGCAGTACTTC. Protein product: CASSGPPVAGVYYEQYF. The rearrangement links TRBV6-1 to TRBJ2-7, with TRBD2 matching over 9 bases. This CDR3 has 17 amino acids. The V segment lost 4 bases and the J segment 3 bases; nucleotides outside the gene matches: 13. CDR1 and CDR2 (germline): MNHNS, SASEGT.

The chain combines TRBV29-1 with TRBJ1-3; 8 nucleotides agree with TRBD1. The CDR3 has 14 amino acids. The ends lost 7 bases at V and 0 bases at J; junction bases unmatched: 5. Germline V gives CDR1 SQVTM, CDR2 ANQGSEA. CDR3: CSAGGQGSGNTIYF. In DNA, the CDR3 is TGCAGCGCGGGCGGACAGGGCTCTGGAAACACCATATATTTT.

The chain is built from TRBV7-9 and TRBJ2-7, with 9 bases identical to TRBD1. V lost 6 bases to trimming and J lost 4 bases; unmatched junction nucleotides: 7. The germline CDR1 and CDR2 sequences are SEHNR and FQNEAQ (reference sequence). The CDR3 runs 14 residues. CDR3 sequence (DNA): TGTGCCAGCAGGGACAGGGGCGGTGGTTACGAGCAGTACTTC. Protein: CASRDRGGGYEQYF.

The V gene is TRBV27, the J gene TRBJ1-5; 9 bases line up with TRBD1. Germline V gene lookup returns CDR1 MNHEY and CDR2 SMNVEV (reference sequence). Trimming removed 4 bases from V and 4 bases from J; junction bases left unmatched: 11. This CDR3 has 17 residues. In DNA, the CDR3 is TGTGCCAGCAGTTCCCGCGTACAGGGGGCTTTAAATCAGCCCCAGCATTTT. Translating gives CASSSRVQGALNQPQHF.

CDR3 sequence reads: CASSNDRGQPDTQYF. CDR3 sequence (DNA): TGTGCCAGCAGTAATGACAGGGGGCAGCCAGATACGCAGTATTTT. This chain links TRBV2 with TRBJ2-3; the match to TRBD1 covers 10 bases. The V gene end was trimmed by 5 bases and the J gene end by 4 bases; junction bases not matched to a gene: 6. Germline V lookup: CDR1 SNHLY, CDR2 FYNNEI. CDR3 length: 15 amino acids.

This clone was recorded once. V is TRBV7-9 and J is TRBJ2-1, with D hard to call. There are 15 residues in the CDR3. Germline CDR1 is SEHNR and CDR2 is FQNEAQ (reference sequence). Trimming left V 5 bases short and J 0 bases short, with 11 bases between. As DNA, the CDR3 is TGTGCCAGCAGCAGCGAGTGGAGCTCCTACAATGAGCAGTTCTTC. As protein: CASSSEWSSYNEQFF. The full variable domain, its missing parts supplied by reference TRBV7-9 and TRBJ2-1, is DTGVSQNPRHKITKRGQNVTFRCDPISEHNRLYWYRQTLGQGPEFLTYFQNEAQLEKSRLLSDRFSAERPKGSFSTLEIQRTEQGDSAMYLCASSSEWSSYNEQFFGPGTRLTVL.

In its sample, this clone was seen once. The V call is TRBV6-5, the J call TRBJ1-1; 11 bases fit TRBD1. The CDR3 spans 15 residues. CDR1 is MNHEY and CDR2 is SVGAGI in the germline V gene. V shed 7 bases, J shed 3 bases, and the junction held 7 bases outside the gene matches. The CDR3 sequence is CASTRTGGAYTEAFF. CDR3 DNA sequence: TGTGCCAGCACCAGGACAGGGGGCGCATACACTGAAGCTTTCTTT.

This chain links TRBV7-9 with TRBJ1-5; D gene unclear. The ends were cut back, 3 bases at V and 2 bases at J, with 8 bases in the middle. Germline loops: CDR1 SEHNR, CDR2 FQNEAQ (reference sequence). This CDR3 has 14 amino acids. The CDR3 is CASSLERGNQPQHF. CDR3 bases: TGTGCCAGCAGCTTGGAACGGGGCAATCAGCCCCAGCATTTT.

The rearrangement links TRBV21-1 to TRBJ2-7; the table's D call TRBD2 went unverified against the DNA. TRBV21-1 corresponds to a pseudogene. This CDR3 comprises 15 residues. In nucleotides, the CDR3 is TGTGCCAGCAGCAAAGCGCGTAAGCGGAGCTACGAGCAGTACTTC. It codes for CASSKARKRSYEQYF.

This clone was counted a single time. V gene TRBV5-1 combines with J gene TRBJ2-5, with D possibly TRBD2 on 6 matching bases. The CDR3 is 16 residues long. V dropped 3 bases and J dropped 3 bases, with 18 bases sitting between them. The V gene's germline CDR1 is SGHRS and CDR2 YFSETQ. CDR3 DNA: TGCGCCAGCAGCTCCCCAGCGGGCCCTCGGGAAGAGACCCAGTACTTC. It translates to CASSSPAGPREETQYF.

The J gene is TRBJ2-1, the V gene TRBV7-8, with a tentative D call TRBD2 (6 bases). CDR3 length: 14 residues. Germline assignment: CDR1 SGHVS and CDR2 FQNEAQ. V was cut by 5 bases and J by 4 bases, with 12 bases left in between. The CDR3 spells CASSLSGGYNEQFF. CDR3 in DNA: TGTGCCAGCAGCCTTAGCGGAGGGTACAATGAGCAGTTCTTC. The full variable domain, its missing parts supplied by reference TRBV7-8 and TRBJ2-1, is GAGVSQSPRYKVAKRGQDVALRCDPISGHVSLFWYQQALGQGPEFLTYFQNEAQLDKSGLPSDRFFAERPEGSVSTLKIQRTQQEDSAVYLCASSLSGGYNEQFFGPGTRLTVL.

CDR3 loop: CASSPDQPQHF. As DNA, the CDR3 is TGTGCCAGCAGCCCCGATCAGCCCCAGCATTTT. The V and J genes are TRBV28 and TRBJ1-5; no clear D. Between the trimmed V and J ends, which lost 6 bases and 5 bases, there was a span of 5 bases. Germline assignment: CDR1 MDHEN and CDR2 SYDVKM. The CDR3 consists of 11 residues.

This chain connects TRBV19 to TRBJ1-5; D possibly corresponds to TRBD1 (6 bases). Germline loops: CDR1 LNHDA, CDR2 SQIVND (reference sequence). The V gene lost 6 bases and the J gene lost 1 base, with 13 bases spanning the gap. The CDR3 has 15 residues. The CDR3 sequence is CASRHRDTSNQPQHF. The CDR3 nucleotides are TGTGCCAGTAGGCACCGGGACACAAGCAATCAGCCCCAGCATTTT.

The chain has TRBV6-1 and TRBJ2-2; 14 nucleotides match TRBD2. The V and J ends lost 3 bases and 7 bases, in that order; junction bases with no gene match: 10. Germline CDR1 and CDR2: MNHNS and SASEGT. The CDR3 is 18 amino acids. As DNA, the CDR3 is TGTGCCAGCAGTGATCGGACTAGCGGGAGGTATCTCGTCGGGGAGCTGTTTTTT. This encodes CASSDRTSGRYLVGELFF.